The clone carrying this T cell receptor beta chain was observed a handful of times. Its specificity is unknown. This PCR relied on a set of 60 Vbeta primers and 13 Jbeta primers. TCRdb's table, derived via immunoSEQ multiplex PCR, lists solely in-frame clones and lacks some. The table lists over 150,000 clones, 65% to 70% of them singletons. Nominally healthy donors were sampled, though unrecorded immune exposures were likely. The data belong to a study of cytomegalovirus exposure and HLA in healthy donors. Study outcomes and limitations: Near-uniform donor sequencing depth was presumed by presence/absence analyses. In a later analysis, TCR beta V- and J-gene trimming showed a link to a missense DCLRE1C variant. Researchers reported from a later analysis that most CMV-associated TCR beta chains appeared HLA-restricted.

The CDR3 consists of 16 residues. J gave up 4 bases and V 5 bases, and 9 bases lay outside the gene matches. Germline loops: CDR1 SEHNR, CDR2 FQNEAQ (reference sequence). The TCR originated in a woman in her late teens or twenties in good health and CMV-seropositive. The sample consisted of PBMCs. The chain joins TRBV7-9 to TRBJ1-3; TRBD1 matches 9 bases. CDR3 residues: CASSASGTGSGNTIYF. DNA for the CDR3: TGTGCCAGCAGCGCCTCCGGGACAGGGAGCGGAAACACCATATATTTT. Full variable domain (remainder filled in from reference TRBV7-9 and TRBJ1-3): DTGVSQNPRHKITKRGQNVTFRCDPISEHNRLYWYRQTLGQGPEFLTYFQNEAQLEKSRLLSDRFSAERPKGSFSTLEIQRTEQGDSAMYLCASSASGTGSGNTIYFGEGSWLTVV.